The entry below describes one T cell receptor beta chain. The antigen is not known. This specimen belongs to a study of cytomegalovirus exposure and HLA in healthy donors. Study-wide background: According to later analysis, the same platform produced the approximately 120 validation and approximately 700 first-cohort repertoires.

General study points: Some public TCRs appeared in many individuals, while most sequences were rare. Later, an analysis found that TCR clusters from the first cohort tended to co-occur in the 90 to 150 validation repertoires. A list of roughly 180 TCR beta chains associated with cytomegalovirus was given.

Clones were read by immunoSEQ multiplex PCR, and TCRdb kept only the in-frame ones, dropping some. The sample shows about 180,000 clones, 85% of them seen only once. This receptor was taken from a man between 18 and 35 years old in good health and CMV-seropositive. The material sequenced was PBMCs.

As DNA, the CDR3 is TGTGCCAGCAGCTCCCGGGTCAGGGGGGATGAGCAGTTCTTC. Translation: CASSSRVRGDEQFF. The V and J genes are TRBV28 and TRBJ2-1, with D perhaps matching TRBD1 (7 bases). Trimming stripped 6 bases from V and 8 bases from J, with 17 bases between. Germline assignment: CDR1 MDHEN and CDR2 SYDVKM. The CDR3 is 14 amino acids.